A selection of T cell receptor beta chains follows, all from one sample in a study of CD8+ T cells in alopecia areata. Here immunoSEQ multiplex PCR was the method, and the copy in TCRdb shows in-frame clones only, minus some. The sample yields some 110,000 clones, 55% to 80% seen once. The sequencing sample was made of CD4+ T cells sorted from blood. The receptors shown here come from a human donor in good health. Both conserved end residues are part of each CDR3. A D gene is named only where the DNA matches it firmly. A clone size is listed for some rows: how often the clone was seen (once, few, many), or a class if it is expanded.

cdr3_aa	cdr3_nt	d_call	v_call	j_call	clone_size
CAWSVSGSSYNEQFF	TGTGCCTGGAGCGTATCGGGAAGCTCCTACAATGAGCAGTTCTTC	NA	TRBV30	TRBJ2-1	NA
CASSQDASGVLDTQYF	TGTGCCAGCAGCCAAGATGCTAGCGGGGTTTTAGATACGCAGTATTTT	TRBD2	TRBV14	TRBJ2-3	NA
CASSSLKARVGYGYTF	TGTGCCAGCAGTTCTCTTAAAGCCAGGGTGGGCTATGGCTACACCTTC	NA	TRBV27	TRBJ1-2	NA
CAWGTGGLYGYTF	TGTGCCTGGGGGACAGGGGGCCTCTATGGCTACACCTTC	TRBD1	TRBV30	TRBJ1-2	NA
CASWRGGSTEAFF	TGTGCCAGCTGGAGGGGGGGGAGCACTGAAGCTTTCTTT	NA	TRBV2	TRBJ1-1	NA
CASSTGETRGTDTQYF	TGTGCCAGCAGCACCGGGGAGACTAGAGGCACAGATACGCAGTATTTT	NA	TRBV7-9	TRBJ2-3	few
CASSSGAGSETQYF	TGTGCCAGCAGTTCCGGGGCCGGGAGCGAGACCCAGTACTTC	NA	TRBV5-4	TRBJ2-5	few
CASSPPSGALGSTQYF	TGTGCCAGCAGCCCTCCTAGCGGGGCCCTCGGTAGTACGCAGTATTTT	TRBD2	TRBV7-2	TRBJ2-3	NA
CASSQTGTGIGDTQYF	TGTGCCAGCAGCCAGACCGGGACAGGAATCGGAGATACGCAGTATTTT	TRBD1	TRBV11-2	TRBJ2-3	NA
CAWGANSGNTIYF	TGTGCCTGGGGGGCCAACTCTGGAAACACCATATATTTT	NA	TRBV30	TRBJ1-3	few
CASSLRGQGIDEQYF	TGTGCCAGCAGCTTAAGGGGACAGGGGATAGACGAGCAGTACTTC	TRBD1	TRBV7-2	TRBJ2-7	NA
CASSLAGGSEQYF	TGCGCCAGCAGCTTAGCGGGGGGCTCCGAGCAGTACTTC	TRBD2	TRBV5-1	TRBJ2-7	NA
CASSLRAGSAEAFF	TGTGCCAGCAGCTTAAGGGCAGGGAGCGCTGAAGCTTTCTTT	NA	TRBV7-9	TRBJ1-1	NA
CASSYDRAQPQHF	TGTGCCAGCAGTTACGACAGGGCTCAGCCCCAGCATTTT	TRBD1	TRBV6-6	TRBJ1-5	once
CSVEAGGGGNGYTF	TGCAGCGTTGAAGCTGGGGGAGGAGGGAATGGCTACACCTTC	NA	TRBV29-1	TRBJ1-2	NA
CASSQRLAGDLLDTGELFF	TGCGCCAGCAGCCAACGGCTAGCGGGGGACCTTCTGGACACCGGGGAGCTGTTTTTT	TRBD2	TRBV4-1	TRBJ2-2	NA
CASSVGLAGGIDTQYF	TGTGCCAGCAGCGTAGGACTAGCGGGGGGCATTGATACGCAGTATTTT	TRBD2	TRBV9	TRBJ2-3	NA
CASSVIDRNTEAFF	TGTGCCAGCAGCGTGATAGACAGGAACACTGAAGCTTTCTTT	NA	TRBV9	TRBJ1-1	few
CASSQGHGVGYEQYF	TGCGCCAGCAGCCAGGGACACGGGGTGGGCTACGAGCAGTACTTC	NA	TRBV4-1	TRBJ2-7	few
CSVALGQGYGYTF	TGCAGCGTGGCTCTGGGACAGGGGTATGGCTACACCTTC	TRBD1	TRBV29-1	TRBJ1-2	NA
CASSQGLGETQYF	TGTGCCAGCAGCCAAGGACTAGGCGAGACCCAGTACTTC	TRBD2	TRBV7-9	TRBJ2-5	NA
CSGGQGTTNEQFF	TGCAGCGGCGGACAGGGGACCACCAATGAGCAGTTCTTC	TRBD1	TRBV29-1	TRBJ2-1	NA
CASRQGQRVEQFF	TGCGCCAGTAGACAGGGGCAGCGGGTTGAGCAGTTCTTC	TRBD1	TRBV5-1	TRBJ2-1	once
CASSIIGPGNTIYF	TGCGCCAGCAGCATAATCGGTCCTGGAAACACCATATATTTT	NA	TRBV4-1	TRBJ1-3	NA
CASSIASGGTRANEQFF	TGTGCCAGTAGTATAGCTAGCGGGGGTACACGCGCCAATGAGCAGTTCTTC	TRBD2	TRBV19	TRBJ2-1	NA
CASNLRGGPGETQYF	TGTGCCAGCAACCTCAGGGGGGGGCCGGGAGAGACCCAGTACTTC	NA	TRBV7-2	TRBJ2-5	few
CASEGQNEQFF	TGTGCCAGCGAAGGGCAAAATGAGCAGTTCTTC	NA	TRBV2	TRBJ2-1	NA
CASSLATESYGYTF	TGTGCCAGCAGCTTAGCGACAGAGAGCTATGGCTACACCTTC	NA	TRBV7-8	TRBJ1-2	NA
CASSRGRGETQYF	TGTGCCAGCAGCAGGGGGCGAGGAGAGACCCAGTACTTC	TRBD1	TRBV11-2	TRBJ2-5	few
CASSSPYRGNTEAFF	TGCGCCAGCAGCAGTCCGTACAGGGGGAACACTGAAGCTTTCTTT	TRBD1	TRBV4-1	TRBJ1-1	few
CASTAGTGGNNEKLFF	TGTGCCAGCACCGCCGGGACAGGGGGCAATAATGAAAAACTGTTTTTT	TRBD1	TRBV5-6	TRBJ1-4	NA
CASRSQGGGTDTQYF	TGTGCCAGCAGGTCTCAGGGGGGTGGCACAGATACGCAGTATTTT	NA	TRBV28	TRBJ2-3	NA
CSSEGGMGHGYTF	TGCAGCTCTGAAGGGGGTATGGGGCATGGCTACACCTTC	NA	TRBV29-1	TRBJ1-2	few
CASSLGLAETQYF	TGTGCCAGCAGCCTTGGACTAGCTGAGACCCAGTACTTC	TRBD2	TRBV5-4	TRBJ2-5	once
CASRGTPNEKLFF	TGTGCCAGCAGAGGGACACCGAATGAAAAACTGTTTTTT	NA	TRBV6-5	TRBJ1-4	once
CASSYGGSSGANVLTF	TGTGCCAGCAGTTACGGGGGAAGCTCTGGGGCCAACGTCCTGACTTTC	NA	TRBV6-5	TRBJ2-6	NA
CAWSVRGGARDTQYF	TGTGCCTGGAGTGTACGCGGGGGGGCCCGGGATACGCAGTATTTT	TRBD2	TRBV30	TRBJ2-3	NA
CASNKGAELGADTQYF	TGTGCCAGCAACAAGGGGGCCGAGCTAGGGGCAGATACGCAGTATTTT	TRBD1	TRBV11-2	TRBJ2-3	NA
CSVGDRELANTGELFF	TGCAGCGTGGGAGACAGGGAACTCGCGAACACCGGGGAGCTGTTTTTT	TRBD1	TRBV29-1	TRBJ2-2	once
CASSLSYRGSEAFF	TGTGCCAGCAGTTTATCGTACAGGGGGTCTGAAGCTTTCTTT	TRBD1	TRBV27	TRBJ1-1	NA
CASSLVSGGGNEQFF	TGTGCCAGCAGCTTGGTCAGCGGGGGGGGCAATGAGCAGTTCTTC	TRBD2	TRBV5-4	TRBJ2-1	NA
CASSFRDKPQETQYF	TGTGCCAGCAGCTTCCGGGATAAGCCTCAAGAGACCCAGTACTTC	NA	TRBV11-2	TRBJ2-5	NA
CASSSEASATDTQYF	TGTGCCAGCAGCTCAGAGGCTAGCGCCACAGATACGCAGTATTTT	NA	TRBV7-2	TRBJ2-3	NA
CASSEVSGSGVEAFF	TGTGCCAGCAGTGAAGTATCCGGGTCGGGGGTTGAAGCTTTCTTT	NA	TRBV6-1	TRBJ1-1	NA
CASGGQPQETQYF	TGTGCCAGCGGAGGACAGCCCCAAGAGACCCAGTACTTC	NA	TRBV6-5	TRBJ2-5	NA
CSVATGREKLFF	TGCAGCGTTGCGACAGGGAGAGAAAAACTGTTTTTT	TRBD1	TRBV29-1	TRBJ1-4	NA
CSVEDLGRDGYTF	TGCAGCGTTGAAGATCTCGGCAGGGACGGCTACACCTTC	NA	TRBV29-1	TRBJ1-2	NA
CASSSGHRQETQYF	TGCGCCAGCAGCTCCGGACACCGCCAAGAGACCCAGTACTTC	NA	TRBV5-1	TRBJ2-5	NA
CSVEDSYYGYTF	TGCAGCGTTGAAGATTCTTACTATGGCTACACCTTC	NA	TRBV29-1	TRBJ1-2	NA
CAGRTSGRHNEQFF	TGTGCTGGGAGGACTAGCGGGCGGCACAATGAGCAGTTCTTC	TRBD2	TRBV30	TRBJ2-1	NA
CSAGQGELYGYTF	TGCAGCGCGGGACAGGGGGAGCTCTATGGCTACACCTTC	TRBD1	TRBV29-1	TRBJ1-2	NA